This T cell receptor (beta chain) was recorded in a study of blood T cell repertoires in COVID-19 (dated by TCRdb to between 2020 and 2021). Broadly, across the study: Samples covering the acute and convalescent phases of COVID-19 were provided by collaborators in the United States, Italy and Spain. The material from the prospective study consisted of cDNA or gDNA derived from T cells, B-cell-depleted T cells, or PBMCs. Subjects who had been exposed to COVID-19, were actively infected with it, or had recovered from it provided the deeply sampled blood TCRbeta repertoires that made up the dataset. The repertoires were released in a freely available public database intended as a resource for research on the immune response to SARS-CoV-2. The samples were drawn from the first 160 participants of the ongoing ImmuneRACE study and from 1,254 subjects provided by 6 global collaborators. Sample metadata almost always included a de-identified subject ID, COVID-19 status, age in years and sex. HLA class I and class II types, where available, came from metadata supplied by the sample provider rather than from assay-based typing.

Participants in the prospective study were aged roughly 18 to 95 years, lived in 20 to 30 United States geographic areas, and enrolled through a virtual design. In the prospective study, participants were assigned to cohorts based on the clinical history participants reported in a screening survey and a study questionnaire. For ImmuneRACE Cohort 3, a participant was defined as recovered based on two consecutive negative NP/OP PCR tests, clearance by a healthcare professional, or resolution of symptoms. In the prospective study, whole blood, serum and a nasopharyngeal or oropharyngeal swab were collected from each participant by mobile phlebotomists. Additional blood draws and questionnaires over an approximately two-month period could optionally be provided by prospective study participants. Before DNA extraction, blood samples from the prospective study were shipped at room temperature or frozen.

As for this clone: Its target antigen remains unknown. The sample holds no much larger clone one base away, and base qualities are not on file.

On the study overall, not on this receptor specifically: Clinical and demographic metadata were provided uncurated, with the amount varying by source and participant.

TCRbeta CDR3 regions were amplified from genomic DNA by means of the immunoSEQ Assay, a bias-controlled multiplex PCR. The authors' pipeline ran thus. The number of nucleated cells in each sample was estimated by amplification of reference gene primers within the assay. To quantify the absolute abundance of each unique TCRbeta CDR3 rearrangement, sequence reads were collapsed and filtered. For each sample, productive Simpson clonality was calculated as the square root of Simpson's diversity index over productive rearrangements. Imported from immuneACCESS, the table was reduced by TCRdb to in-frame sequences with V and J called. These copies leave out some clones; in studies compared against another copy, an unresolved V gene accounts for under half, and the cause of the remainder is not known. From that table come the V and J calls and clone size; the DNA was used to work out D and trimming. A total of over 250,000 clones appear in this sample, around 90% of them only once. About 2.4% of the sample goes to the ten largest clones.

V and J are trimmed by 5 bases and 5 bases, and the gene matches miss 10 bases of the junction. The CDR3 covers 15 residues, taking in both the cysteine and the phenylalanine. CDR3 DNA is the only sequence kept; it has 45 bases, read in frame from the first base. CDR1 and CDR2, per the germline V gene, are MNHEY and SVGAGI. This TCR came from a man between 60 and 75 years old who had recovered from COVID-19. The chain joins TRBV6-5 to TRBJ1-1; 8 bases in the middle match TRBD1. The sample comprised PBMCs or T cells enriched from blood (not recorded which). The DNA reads TGTGCCAGCAGTACGCCGACAGGGGCGGGTACTGAAGCTTTCTTT. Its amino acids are CASSTPTGAGTEAFF.